These 29 T cell receptor beta chains originate from one sample sequenced in a study of cytomegalovirus exposure and HLA in healthy donors. Researchers ran the PCR with 60 Vbeta and 13 Jbeta primers. TCRdb's copy holds only in-frame clones and misses some; the assay was immunoSEQ multiplex PCR. The sample yields fewer than 150,000 clones, over 65% seen once. Material: PBMCs. The receptors originated from a male donor in good health and CMV-seronegative.

V usage is TRBV27 and J usage is TRBJ2-7; no clear D. Germline V CDR1 and CDR2: MNHEY, SMNVEV (reference sequence). This CDR3 comprises 14 residues. The V end was cut by 3 bases, the J end by 2 bases, with 11 bases between. The chain's CDR3 is CASSFGGTTYEQYF. The CDR3 nucleotides read TGTGCCAGCAGTTTCGGCGGAACTACCTACGAGCAGTACTTC.

The chain has TRBV7-3 and TRBJ2-3; 9 positions match TRBD2. The CDR3 extends over 17 amino acids. CDR1 SGHTA and CDR2 FQGTGA come from the germline V gene. The V gene end was trimmed by 2 bases and the J gene end by 4 bases; junction bases not matched to a gene: 10. This CDR3 reads CASSLGFGGRAADTQYF. The CDR3 DNA is TGTGCCAGCAGCTTAGGCTTTGGCGGGAGGGCGGCAGATACGCAGTATTTT.

The chain combines TRBV6-4 with TRBJ2-3; possibly TRBD1 for D (5 bases). This CDR3 is 15 amino acids long. V shed 5 bases and J shed 3 bases, with 15 bases lying between them. The germline gives CDR1 MRHNA, CDR2 SNTAGT. The CDR3 sequence: CASSRESQGTDTQYF. DNA of the CDR3: TGTGCCAGCAGTCGAGAGTCTCAGGGTACAGATACGCAGTATTTT.

The CDR3 nucleotides are TGTGCCAGCAGCGTCTTCGGGAGGGGGACAGATACGCAGTATTTT. It translates to CASSVFGRGTDTQYF. This sequence joins TRBV9 and TRBJ2-3; TRBD2 agrees at 8 bases. V lost 2 bases, J lost 3 bases, and 5 bases stayed unmatched. Germline assignment: CDR1 SGDLS and CDR2 YYNGEE. This CDR3 has 15 amino acids.

V and J are TRBV13 and TRBJ2-1; a weak D match, TRBD1 (6 bases). The CDR3 has 14 residues. V was trimmed by 3 bases and J by 8 bases, leaving 14 bases between them. In germline, CDR1 is PRHDT, CDR2 FYEKMQ (reference sequence). The DNA for the CDR3 is TGTGCCAGCAGCTTGGGGGCTCGGTGGGATGAGCAGTTCTTC. Its translation: CASSLGARWDEQFF.

In DNA, the CDR3 is TGTGCCAGCAGCCATGGGTATACAGGGGCCCACTTGAGGCAGTATTTT. Its protein is CASSHGYTGAHLRQYF. The gene calls are TRBV5-6 and TRBJ2-3; 7 nucleotides align to TRBD1. J gave up 11 bases and V 4 bases, and 19 bases lay outside the gene matches. The germline V gene has CDR1 SGHDT and CDR2 YYEEEE. CDR3 length: 16 amino acids.

V gene TRBV5-6 combines with J gene TRBJ2-1, with 10 bases aligning to TRBD2. Trimming at V came to 1 base and at J to 9 bases, leaving 7 bases not matched to a gene. CDR1 SGHDT and CDR2 YYEEEE come from the germline V gene. CDR3 length: 15 amino acids. CDR3 DNA: TGTGCCAGCAGCTTGTCACTAGCGGGACTCTTTGAGCAGTTCTTC. Translating it yields CASSLSLAGLFEQFF.

In its sample, this clone was seen once. The chain has TRBV7-8 and TRBJ1-1, with 7 bases that match TRBD1. Germline assignment: CDR1 SGHVS and CDR2 FQNEAQ. The CDR3 is 12 residues long. After removal of 5 bases from V and 11 bases from J, the junction contained 8 bases not matched to a gene. The CDR3 region is CASSLTGEEAFF. The CDR3 DNA reads as TGTGCCAGCAGCCTTACAGGGGAGGAGGCTTTCTTT.

The V gene is TRBV7-2, the J gene TRBJ2-5; 9 bases align to TRBD2. The CDR3 is 17 residues long. Germline V gene lookup returns CDR1 SGHTA and CDR2 FQGNSA. The J segment lost 2 bases and the V segment lost 5 bases, leaving 12 bases of the junction unmatched. CDR3 sequence: CASSGPQGREGQETQYF. The CDR3 DNA reads as TGTGCCAGCAGCGGACCCCAGGGGCGGGAGGGACAAGAGACCCAGTACTTC. Looking up the rest from reference TRBV7-2 and TRBJ2-5 gives the full variable domain: GAGVSQSPSNKVTEKGKDVELRCDPISGHTALYWYRQSLGQGLEFLIYFQGNSAPDKSGLPSDRFSAERTGGSVSTLTIQRTQQEDSAVYLCASSGPQGREGQETQYFGPGTRLLVL.

The chain recombines TRBV25-1 with TRBJ1-6; a weak D match, TRBD1 (6 bases). The V gene lost 4 bases and the J gene lost 10 bases, with 20 bases spanning the gap. Germline V gene lookup returns CDR1 MGHDK and CDR2 SYGVNS. The CDR3 is 16 amino acids. In DNA form, the CDR3 reads TGTGCCAGCAGTGGGGGACAATCTATCGCCCTGTCACCCCTCCACTTT. Its translation: CASSGGQSIALSPLHF. Full variable domain (rest looked up from reference TRBV25-1 and TRBJ1-6): EADIYQTPRYLVIGTGKKITLECSQTMGHDKMYWYQQDPGMELHLIHYSYGVNSTEKGDLSSESTVSRIRTEHFPLTLESARPSHTSQYLCASSGGQSIALSPLHFGNGTRLTVT.

The V gene is TRBV29-1, the J gene TRBJ2-7; 7 nucleotides align to TRBD1. V shed 6 bases, J shed 6 bases, and the junction held 20 bases outside the gene matches. Germline CDR1 reads SQVTM; CDR2 reads ANQGSEA. The length of the CDR3 is 16 residues. CDR3 bases: TGCAGCGTCAGGGTTCAGACCGGACAGGTGTCAGGCGAGCAGTACTTC. Translated, it gives CSVRVQTGQVSGEQYF.

V usage is TRBV6-5 and J usage is TRBJ2-7, with TRBD2 as a possible D gene (5 bases). Looked up from germline, CDR1 is MNHEY and CDR2 is SVGAGI. The CDR3 runs to 14 residues. V gave up 10 bases and J gave up 7 bases, with 23 bases separating them. CDR3 DNA: TGTGCCATTCGTGGGTCCGGACTCTCGGGGGAGCAGTACTTC. Encoded protein: CAIRGSGLSGEQYF.

The V gene is TRBV27, the J gene TRBJ2-5, with D possibly being TRBD2 (6 bases). Trimming pared 4 bases from V and 1 base from J, leaving 13 bases between. Germline assignment: CDR1 MNHEY and CDR2 SMNVEV (reference sequence). The CDR3 consists of 15 residues. The CDR3, as DNA: TGTGCCAGCAGTTCGTTAGCGGTACCCCAAGAGACCCAGTACTTC. Translating gives CASSSLAVPQETQYF.

The chain employs TRBV27 and TRBJ2-2; 9 bases fit TRBD2. Germline V gives CDR1 MNHEY, CDR2 SMNVEV (reference sequence). The CDR3 extends over 17 amino acids. V lost 3 bases to trimming and J lost 6 bases; unmatched junction nucleotides: 11. The CDR3 DNA follows: TGTGCCAGCAGTTTTGGTCCGGGACTAGCCGGCCCCGGGGAGCTGTTTTTT. It encodes CASSFGPGLAGPGELFF.

The CDR3, as DNA: TGTGCCAGCAGTCCCTCGGCGGGACAGAGCTCCTACGAGCAGTACTTC. Protein product: CASSPSAGQSSYEQYF. The chain couples TRBV27 to TRBJ2-7; maybe TRBD1 (7 bases). In germline, CDR1 is MNHEY, CDR2 SMNVEV (reference sequence). CDR3 length: 16 amino acids. Trimming pared 5 bases from V and 0 bases from J, leaving 17 bases between.

The chain employs TRBV27 and TRBJ2-1; 10 positions agree with TRBD2. CDR3 length equals 15 residues. Germline CDR1 is MNHEY and CDR2 is SMNVEV (reference sequence). The junction had 8 bases not matched to a gene; V was cut back by 3 bases and J by 9 bases. The CDR3 DNA follows: TGTGCCAGCAGTTTTCGGCTAGCGGGAGCTGGTGAGCAGTTCTTC. Translating gives CASSFRLAGAGEQFF.

This sequence joins TRBV5-6 and TRBJ2-7, with 8 bases identical to TRBD2. The J segment lost 2 bases and the V segment lost 4 bases, leaving 5 bases of the junction unmatched. From germline, CDR1 is SGHDT and CDR2 YYEEEE. The CDR3 covers 14 residues. CDR3 in DNA: TGTGCCAGCAGCCCTGGACTAGCTCCCTACGAGCAGTACTTC. It specifies CASSPGLAPYEQYF.

The table lists this clone with a few counts. The rearrangement joins TRBV5-1 to TRBJ2-6, with D perhaps matching TRBD1 (5 bases). Trimming left V 4 bases short and J 0 bases short, with 14 bases between. The CDR3 spans 17 residues. Germline-derived CDR1 and CDR2 are SGHRS and YFSETQ. The DNA for the CDR3 is TGCGCCAGCAGCCCCTTACAGGTAAACTCTGGGGCCAACGTCCTGACTTTC. Translated, it gives CASSPLQVNSGANVLTF. Drawing the rest from reference TRBV5-1 and TRBJ2-6, the complete variable domain is KAGVTQTPRYLIKTRGQQVTLSCSPISGHRSVSWYQQTPGQGLQFLFEYFSETQRNKGNFPGRFSGRQFSNSRSEMNVSTLELGDSALYLCASSPLQVNSGANVLTFGAGSRLTVL.

V and J are TRBV7-2 and TRBJ2-3, with TRBD2 matching 8 bases. CDR1 SGHTA and CDR2 FQGNSA come from the germline V gene. The CDR3 contains 15 residues. After removal of 5 bases from V and 5 bases from J, the junction contained 9 bases not matched to a gene. The CDR3 DNA sequence: TGTGCCAGCAGCCATACTAGCGGCTGGCGAGATACGCAGTATTTT. As protein: CASSHTSGWRDTQYF.

This chain connects TRBV5-1 to TRBJ2-1, with D unresolved. The CDR3 is 15 residues long. From germline, CDR1 is SGHRS and CDR2 YFSETQ. V shed 4 bases and J shed 0 bases, with 11 bases lying between them. The DNA of the CDR3 is TGCGCCAGCAGCCCGAAGATTAGCTCCTACAATGAGCAGTTCTTC. The encoded protein is CASSPKISSYNEQFF.

This chain links TRBV30 with TRBJ2-7; no firm D call. V shed 0 bases and J shed 3 bases, with 9 bases lying between them. The germline V gene has CDR1 GTSNPN and CDR2 SVGIG (reference sequence). The CDR3 contains 13 residues. DNA for the CDR3: TGTGCCTGGAGTGTACCCCTACTCTACGAGCAGTACTTC. Encoded protein: CAWSVPLLYEQYF.

The gene calls are TRBV7-8 and TRBJ2-2; TRBD1 matches at 8 bases. Germline assignment: CDR1 SGHVS and CDR2 FQNEAQ. V was clipped by 3 bases and J by 4 bases; unmatched bases: 4. The CDR3 sequence is 15 residues long. The CDR3 nucleotides read TGTGCCAGCAGCTTCCGGACAGGGTTCACCGGGGAGCTGTTTTTT. Translating it yields CASSFRTGFTGELFF.

Worth noting for this clone: Compared with germline, one end of the junction differs, possibly owing to a read error. The chain carries TRBV19 and TRBJ1-1, with 10 positions matching TRBD1. The germline V gene encodes CDR1 LNHDA and CDR2 SQIVND (reference sequence). The CDR3 sequence is 17 residues long. The chain's CDR3 is CVSKRWTGGVDTIEAFF. The CDR3 region has the DNA TGTGTCAGTAAACGGTGGACAGGGGGAGTAGATACCATTGAAGCTTTCTTT. Variable domain in full (rest from reference TRBV19 and TRBJ1-1): DGGITQSPKYLFRKEGQNVTLSCEQNLNHDAMYWYRQDPGQGLRLIYYSQIVNDFQKGDIAEGYSVSREKKESFPLTVTSAQKNPTAFYLCVSKRWTGGVDTIEAFFGQGTRLTVV.

As regards this clone: Other DNA sequences in the sample encode the same CDR3. V and J are TRBV7-6 and TRBJ2-7, with D maybe TRBD1 (5 bases). CDR3 length equals 14 residues. V was clipped by 2 bases and J by 2 bases, with 10 bases between them. Germline CDR1 reads SGHVS; CDR2 reads FNYEAQ. The DNA for the CDR3 is TGTGCCAGCAGCTTACATCAGGGAACCTACGAGCAGTACTTC. It yields the protein CASSLHQGTYEQYF.

The rearrangement links TRBV9 to TRBJ2-1; the match to TRBD2 covers 9 bases. This CDR3 comprises 16 residues. The junction had 4 bases not matched to a gene; V was cut back by 0 bases and J by 3 bases. Germline values: CDR1 SGDLS, CDR2 YYNGEE. CDR3 sequence reads: CASSVDASGIYNEQFF. The CDR3 nucleotides are TGTGCCAGCAGCGTAGATGCTAGCGGGATCTACAATGAGCAGTTCTTC.

V and J are TRBV5-1 and TRBJ2-1, with D hard to call. V shed 2 bases and J shed 9 bases, with 9 bases lying between them. This CDR3 is 12 amino acids long. Germline V gene data show CDR1 as SGHRS and CDR2 as YFSETQ. The CDR3 DNA is TGCGCCAGCAGCTTTTTTGAGCGTGAGCAGTTCTTC. Its translation: CASSFFEREQFF.

The chain links TRBV28 to TRBJ1-5; the match to TRBD1 covers 10 bases. V was clipped by 3 bases and J by 0 bases; unmatched bases: 5. Germline V gives CDR1 MDHEN, CDR2 SYDVKM. The CDR3 runs to 17 residues. The chain's CDR3 is CASSFGTGDPSNQPQHF. CDR3 nucleotide sequence: TGTGCCAGCAGTTTCGGGACAGGGGACCCTAGCAATCAGCCCCAGCATTTT. Full variable domain (remainder filled in from reference TRBV28 and TRBJ1-5): DVKVTQSSRYLVKRTGEKVFLECVQDMDHENMFWYRQDPGLGLRLIYFSYDVKMKEKGDIPEGYSVSREKKERFSLILESASTNQTSMYLCASSFGTGDPSNQPQHFGDGTRLSIL.

The chain couples TRBV10-3 to TRBJ2-1, with a weak D call TRBD2 (6 bases). V lost 6 bases to trimming and J lost 9 bases, with 15 bases between them. Germline CDR1 ENHRY, CDR2 SYGVKD. This CDR3 is 13 amino acids long. The CDR3 region has the DNA TGTGCCATCAGGGCCCCGGGGGAAATTGAGCAGTTCTTC. This codes for CAIRAPGEIEQFF.

This chain connects TRBV4-1 to TRBJ1-1; 8 positions match TRBD1. Per the germline V gene, CDR1 is MGHRA and CDR2 is YSYEKL. The CDR3 extends over 14 amino acids. The V segment lost 5 bases and the J segment 1 base; nucleotides outside the gene matches: 3. The CDR3: CASSSDRANTEAFF. The DNA of the CDR3 is TGCGCCAGCAGCTCGGACAGGGCGAACACTGAAGCTTTCTTT.